Below, 12 T cell receptor beta chains from the same sample are listed, as sequenced in a study of blood T cell repertoires in COVID-19. Produced via immunoSEQ multiplex PCR; TCRdb's table is partial and in-frame only. The sample includes around 260,000 clones, about 87% of them seen just once. The sequenced sample was peripheral blood. The receptor set was obtained from a woman aged 45-60 years with acute or convalescent COVID-19.

CDR3 bases: TGCAGCGTGACAGGGGGCCAAGAGGGCTACACCTTC. Its protein is CSVTGGQEGYTF. V usage is TRBV29-1 and J usage is TRBJ1-2; 10 nucleotides line up with TRBD1. Germline V CDR1 and CDR2: SQVTM, ANQGSEA. Trimming cost V 6 bases and J 8 bases; bases outside gene matches: 6. This CDR3 has 12 residues. Filled out from reference TRBV29-1 and TRBJ1-2, the complete variable domain reads SAVISQKPSRDICQRGTSLTIQCQVDSQVTMMFWYRQQPGQSLTLIATANQGSEATYESGFVIDKFPISRPNLTFSTLTVSNMSPEDSSIYLCSVTGGQEGYTFGSGTRLTVV.

The J gene is TRBJ1-1, the V gene TRBV9, with D perhaps matching TRBD1 (6 bases). Trimming shortened V by 3 bases and J by 9 bases, and 15 bases separated the two germline ends. Germline V gene data show CDR1 as SGDLS and CDR2 as YYNGEE. The CDR3 spans 13 residues. This CDR3 is CASSAPGQEKAFF. DNA for the CDR3: TGTGCCAGCAGCGCCCCGGGACAAGAGAAAGCTTTCTTT.

The chain couples TRBV4-2 to TRBJ2-7; TRBD2 aligns across 12 bases. Germline values: CDR1 LGHNA, CDR2 YNFKEQ. The CDR3 sequence is 15 residues long. With V trimmed by 2 bases and J by 6 bases, 5 bases remained unmatched. In DNA, the CDR3 is TGTGCCAGCAGCCAAACGACTAGCGGGAGTTTCGAGCAGTACTTC. Protein product: CASSQTTSGSFEQYF.

The V gene is TRBV28, the J gene TRBJ1-1; 7 nucleotides match TRBD1. Trimming cost V 3 bases and J 5 bases; bases outside gene matches: 6. The CDR3 runs 14 residues. Germline CDR1 and CDR2: MDHEN and SYDVKM. CDR3 nucleotides: TGTGCCAGCAGTTTGGACAGGTATGGGACTGAAGCTTTCTTT. It yields the protein CASSLDRYGTEAFF.

J is TRBJ1-5 and V is TRBV7-8, with D possibly TRBD1 on 6 matching bases. From germline, CDR1 is SGHVS and CDR2 FQNEAQ. This CDR3 spans 17 amino acids. V was clipped by 3 bases and J by 2 bases, with 17 bases between them. The CDR3 spells CASSLNRVLRGNQPQHF. The CDR3 DNA sequence: TGTGCCAGCAGCTTGAACAGGGTCCTGAGGGGCAATCAGCCCCAGCATTTT. The full variable domain, its missing parts supplied by reference TRBV7-8 and TRBJ1-5, is GAGVSQSPRYKVAKRGQDVALRCDPISGHVSLFWYQQALGQGPEFLTYFQNEAQLDKSGLPSDRFFAERPEGSVSTLKIQRTQQEDSAVYLCASSLNRVLRGNQPQHFGDGTRLSIL.

The chain links TRBV29-1 to TRBJ1-1; the D gene is possibly TRBD1 (5 bases). Germline values: CDR1 SQVTM, CDR2 ANQGSEA. Trimming removed 5 bases at V and 6 bases at J, with 19 bases between. The CDR3 contains 14 residues. In DNA form, the CDR3 reads TGCAGCGTTACCTTAAGGGGTGGATTTTCTGAAGCTTTCTTT. It encodes CSVTLRGGFSEAFF.

V and J are TRBV7-2 and TRBJ1-2; 10 bases fit TRBD1. After removal of 2 bases from V and 6 bases from J, the junction contained 6 bases not matched to a gene. Looked up from germline, CDR1 is SGHTA and CDR2 is FQGNSA. This CDR3 spans 15 amino acids. CDR3 sequence: CASSLPGDRGDGYTF. For the CDR3, the DNA is TGTGCCAGCAGCTTACCCGGGGACAGGGGTGATGGCTACACCTTC.

V is TRBV5-1 and J is TRBJ1-4; 11 nucleotides agree with TRBD1. The V segment lost 3 bases and the J segment 8 bases; nucleotides outside the gene matches: 9. Germline values: CDR1 SGHRS, CDR2 YFSETQ. The length of the CDR3 is 16 residues. The CDR3 sequence is CASSSWTGGEDEKLFF. Written as DNA, the CDR3 is TGCGCCAGCAGCTCCTGGACAGGGGGCGAGGACGAAAAACTGTTTTTT.

The chain recombines TRBV9 with TRBJ2-1, with 7 bases that match TRBD2. CDR1 SGDLS and CDR2 YYNGEE come from the germline V gene. Germline trimming cut 0 bases from V and 7 bases from J; bases unmatched to any gene: 4. The CDR3 totals 14 residues. The CDR3 region is CASSVVSGRNEQFF. Here the CDR3 DNA reads TGTGCCAGCAGCGTAGTTTCCGGGAGGAATGAGCAGTTCTTC.

The CDR3 loop is CASSYTGELFF. DNA for the CDR3: TGTGCCAGCAGCTACACCGGGGAGCTGTTTTTT. This sequence joins TRBV27 and TRBJ2-2, with D unclear. V was pared by 6 bases and J by 3 bases, with 2 bases between. The length of the CDR3 is 11 residues. The germline CDR1 and CDR2 sequences are MNHEY and SMNVEV (reference sequence).

The table lists this clone with many counts. This chain links TRBV6-6 with TRBJ2-7; no definite D call. CDR3 length: 13 amino acids. V was cut by 6 bases and J by 7 bases, with 16 bases left in between. Per the germline V gene, CDR1 is MNHNY and CDR2 is SVGAGI (reference sequence). CDR3 amino acids: CASSTSVSGEQYF. CDR3 sequence (DNA): TGTGCCAGCAGCACTTCGGTATCGGGTGAGCAGTACTTC.

This clone was recorded only once. The chain joins TRBV5-1 to TRBJ1-5; 8 positions agree with TRBD1. V lost 0 bases, J lost 7 bases, and 6 bases stayed unmatched. The germline CDR1 and CDR2 sequences are SGHRS and YFSETQ. The CDR3 is 15 amino acids. The CDR3 sequence is CASSLGQGYGQPQHF. The CDR3 DNA follows: TGCGCCAGCAGCTTGGGACAGGGGTATGGGCAGCCCCAGCATTTT.